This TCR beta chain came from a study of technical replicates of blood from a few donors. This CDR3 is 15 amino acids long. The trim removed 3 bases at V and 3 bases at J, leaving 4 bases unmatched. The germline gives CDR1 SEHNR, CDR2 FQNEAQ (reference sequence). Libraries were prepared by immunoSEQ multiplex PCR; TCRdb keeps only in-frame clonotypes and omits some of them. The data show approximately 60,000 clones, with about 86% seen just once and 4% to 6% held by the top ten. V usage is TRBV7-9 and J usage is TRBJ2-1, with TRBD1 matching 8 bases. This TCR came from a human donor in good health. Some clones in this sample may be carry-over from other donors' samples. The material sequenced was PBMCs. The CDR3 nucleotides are TGTGCCAGCAGCTTTCCACAGGGGGGCTACAATGAGCAGTTCTTC. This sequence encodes CASSFPQGGYNEQFF.